This entry features one TCR beta chain sequence. Antigen unknown. These data are taken from a study of post-analysis software for immune sequencing data. Background on the study: Disease trajectories encompassed relapsing-remitting, secondary progressive and progressive-relapsing multiple sclerosis. General study results and limits: The normalized Chao1 diversity of multiple sclerosis patients was significantly lower than that of controls. The study found TRBV5-6, TRBV5-1 and TRBV20-1 among a few TRBV segments more frequent in patients than controls.

Unique molecular identifiers tagged the TCR beta cDNA libraries. A single record per CDR3 protein comes from TCRdb applying MiXCR to the PCR reads. This sample yields about 800,000 distinct CDR3 sequences, of which less than 35% are seen a single time; roughly 0.53% belongs to the top ten. CDR1 is DFQATT, CDR2 SNEGSKA, per germline (reference sequence). The CDR3 is 13 amino acids. Trimming stripped 1 base from V and 1 base from J, with 7 bases between. The rearrangement links TRBV20-1 to TRBJ1-2, with D hard to call. Sequenced sample: blood. This TCR was recovered from a girl aged 10 to 17 with multiple sclerosis. The CDR3 loop is CSARGTRNYGYTF. The DNA for the CDR3 is TGCAGTGCTAGAGGTACTCGTAACTATGGCTACACCTTC.